This TCR beta chain appears in the sequencing data of a study of T cell repertoires in cytomegalovirus infection. Study overall: Both recently identified HLA-C-restricted and well-studied HLA-B-restricted CMV epitopes were used in the study. Through public TCR beta signatures, both CMV infection and matching HLA type were indicated. Study-wide results and caveats: Ex vivo, HLA-C-restricted CMV-specific TCR beta clonotypes prevailed over the rest of the response.

With 3 bases removed from V and 4 bases from J, the gap between germline ends came to 16 bases. The CDR3 is 16 residues long. This clonotype was seen repeatedly, ten times or more. Its antigen is unknown. MiXCR, applied by TCRdb to the reads, yields one record per CDR3 protein. The table records some 920,000 distinct CDR3 sequences, 30% to 40% of them present only once. The sample consisted of cultured CD8+ T cells from PBMCs, taken from culture after CMV antigen stimulation. The sequence came from a human donor in good health (CMV status not recorded). Some clones in this sample may be carry-over from other donors' samples. The V call is TRBV12-3 or TRBV12-4, the J call TRBJ1-5; TRBD1 might be the D (5 bases). The CDR3 region has the DNA TGTGCCAGCAGTTTGGGGGAGGGTTTAAGTAATCAGCCCCAGCATTTT. Protein product: CASSLGEGLSNQPQHF.